This note documents a single T cell receptor (beta chain) sequence. The CDR3 consists of 17 residues. J lost 0 bases, V lost 5 bases, and 8 bases had no gene match. Germline V gives CDR1 MNHEY, CDR2 SMNVEV (reference sequence). TCRdb reprocessed the reads with MiXCR, giving one entry per CDR3 protein. The sample has 450,000 to 550,000 distinct CDR3 sequences, approximately 15% seen once. This entry is derived from a study of T cell repertoires in cytomegalovirus infection. Turning to the study itself: Matching HLA type and CMV infection were both indicated by public TCR beta signatures.

This clonotype was obtained from a human donor in good health (CMV status not recorded). Some clones in this sample may be carry-over from other donors' samples. Sample: CD8+ T cells from PBMCs. The chain has TRBV27 and TRBJ1-4, with 8 bases fitting TRBD1. CDR3 sequence: CASSPWTGTATNEKLFF. The CDR3 DNA is TGTGCCAGCAGTCCCTGGACAGGGACCGCAACTAATGAAAAACTGTTTTTT. The full variable domain, with the rest looked up from reference TRBV27 and TRBJ1-4, is EAQVTQNPRYLITVTGKKLTVTCSQNMNHEYMSWYRQDPGLGLRQIYYSMNVEVTDKGDVPEGYKVSRKEKRNFPLILESPSPNQTSLYFCASSPWTGTATNEKLFFGSGTQLSVL.